The 27 T cell receptor beta chains below come from one sample, sequenced in a study of control samples from healthy donors and cancer patients. Assay: immunoSEQ multiplex PCR; the TCRdb copy retains only in-frame clones and omits some. Among roughly 100,000 clones, roughly 89% were seen once, and the ten largest hold approximately 20%. Sequenced: PBMCs. These receptors all come from a man aged 60 to 69 with lung cancer.

The rearrangement uses TRBV7-2 and TRBJ1-4; TRBD1 is a possible D gene (5 bases). The CDR3 extends over 16 amino acids. Trimming removed 5 bases from V and 8 bases from J, with 21 bases in between. Germline CDR1 reads SGHTA; CDR2 reads FQGNSA. The CDR3: CASSRDGGAVREKLFF. The CDR3 nucleotides read TGTGCCAGCAGCCGCGATGGTGGGGCGGTCAGAGAAAAACTGTTTTTT.

The chain combines TRBV7-9 with TRBJ2-2; D perhaps matches TRBD1 (6 bases). The V and J ends lost 6 bases and 0 bases respectively, with 14 bases between them. The CDR3 has 16 amino acids. Germline loops: CDR1 SEHNR, CDR2 FQNEAQ (reference sequence). CDR3 sequence: CASSLPTGSNTGELFF. The CDR3 DNA reads as TGTGCCAGCAGTTTACCAACAGGGTCGAACACCGGGGAGCTGTTTTTT.

This chain joins TRBV5-1 and TRBJ2-7, with 7 bases identical to TRBD1. The CDR3 loop spans 15 amino acids. Germline trimming cut 0 bases from V and 2 bases from J; bases unmatched to any gene: 5. Germline CDR1 is SGHRS and CDR2 is YFSETQ. The CDR3 sequence is CASSLAGTEAYEQYF. The CDR3 region has the DNA TGCGCCAGCAGCTTGGCCGGGACAGAAGCCTACGAGCAGTACTTC.

This clone was recorded only once. The V and J genes are TRBV7-9 and TRBJ1-2; possibly TRBD1 for D (6 bases). Trimming removed 5 bases at V and 1 base at J, with 11 bases between. Germline V gives CDR1 SEHNR, CDR2 FQNEAQ (reference sequence). This CDR3 region has 14 residues. CDR3 amino acids: CASSRTVFNYGYTF. CDR3 sequence (DNA): TGTGCCAGCAGCCGGACAGTCTTTAACTATGGCTACACCTTC.

This clone appeared a single time. V usage is TRBV2 and J usage is TRBJ1-1; no firm D call. V was clipped by 8 bases and J by 0 bases, with 10 bases between them. Germline V CDR1 and CDR2: SNHLY, FYNNEI. The CDR3 runs 13 residues. The DNA for the CDR3 is TGTGCCAGCGGACGACTACTGAACACTGAAGCTTTCTTT. The encoded protein is CASGRLLNTEAFF.

The rearrangement uses TRBV4-1 and TRBJ2-2, with TRBD1 matching 10 bases. Trimming at V came to 3 bases and at J to 6 bases, leaving 10 bases not matched to a gene. CDR3 length: 17 amino acids. The germline V gene encodes CDR1 MGHRA and CDR2 YSYEKL. CDR3 in amino acids: CASSQLPGQGKAGELFF. The CDR3 coding sequence is TGCGCCAGCAGCCAGCTTCCGGGACAGGGGAAGGCCGGGGAGCTGTTTTTT.

This sequence joins TRBV11-3 and TRBJ1-1, with 8 bases aligning to TRBD1. CDR1 and CDR2 (germline): SGHNT, YENEEA. The CDR3 runs to 14 residues. The V segment lost 4 bases and the J segment 1 base; nucleotides outside the gene matches: 2. CDR3 in amino acids: CASSSGQGNTEAFF. Written as DNA, the CDR3 is TGTGCCAGCAGCTCCGGACAGGGGAACACTGAAGCTTTCTTT.

V is TRBV2 and J is TRBJ1-4; a possible D gene is TRBD1 (6 bases). The CDR3 is 15 residues long. Trimming removed 6 bases at V and 5 bases at J, with 16 bases between. Per the germline V gene, CDR1 is SNHLY and CDR2 is FYNNEI. The CDR3 region has the DNA TGTGCCAGCAGCCGCAGAGGGGGGGCGAATGAAAAACTGTTTTTT. This sequence encodes CASSRRGGANEKLFF.

This clone was detected only a few times. This chain joins TRBV27 and TRBJ2-7; a possible D gene is TRBD2 (5 bases). The CDR3 extends over 16 amino acids. V was pared by 3 bases and J by 0 bases, with 15 bases between. Germline lookup yields CDR1 MNHEY and CDR2 SMNVEV (reference sequence). CDR3 in amino acids: CASSLDPGSSSYEQYF. DNA for the CDR3: TGTGCCAGCAGTTTGGATCCGGGGTCTTCCTCCTACGAGCAGTACTTC.

This chain joins TRBV7-3 and TRBJ1-3; D remains unclear. This CDR3 is built from 15 residues. V shed 2 bases and J shed 0 bases, with 8 bases lying between them. CDR1 and CDR2 from the germline V gene are SGHTA and FQGTGA. CDR3 amino acids: CASSLQAGSGNTIYF. The DNA for the CDR3 is TGTGCCAGCAGCTTACAAGCAGGCTCTGGAAACACCATATATTTT.

This clone was recorded many times. The chain employs TRBV5-1 and TRBJ1-2; TRBD1 matches at 8 bases. Trimming cost V 4 bases and J 6 bases; bases outside gene matches: 11. The CDR3 contains 15 residues. Germline V gene data show CDR1 as SGHRS and CDR2 as YFSETQ. For the CDR3, the DNA is TGCGCCAGCAGCCCACAACCCGGGACAGGAAATGGCTACACCTTC. It codes for CASSPQPGTGNGYTF.

The CDR3 spells CASSYRQGPYEQYV. In nucleotides, the CDR3 is TGTGCCAGCAGTTACAGACAGGGCCCCTACGAGCAGTACGTC. The chain combines TRBV6-5 with TRBJ2-7, with TRBD1 identical over 7 bases. The CDR3 runs 14 residues. CDR1 MNHEY and CDR2 SVGAGI come from the germline V gene. Unmatched junction bases numbered 3, after V lost 2 bases and J lost 2 bases.

The V and J genes are TRBV25-1 and TRBJ2-2, with D possibly TRBD1 on 5 matching bases. Trimming shortened V by 11 bases and J by 6 bases, and 16 bases separated the two germline ends. CDR3 length equals 13 residues. Germline lookup yields CDR1 MGHDK and CDR2 SYGVNS. The CDR3 reads CALQAGIAGELFF. In nucleotides, the CDR3 is TGTGCCCTGCAGGCAGGGATTGCCGGGGAGCTGTTTTTT.

CDR3 DNA: TGTGCCAGCAGCTTGGCCCAACAAGGGACGACTAACTATGGCTACACCTTC. Its protein is CASSLAQQGTTNYGYTF. V usage is TRBV7-6 and J usage is TRBJ1-2; D is perhaps TRBD1 (5 bases). This CDR3 spans 17 amino acids. Trimming stripped 3 bases from V and 0 bases from J, with 17 bases between. Germline CDR1 reads SGHVS; CDR2 reads FNYEAQ.

The CDR3 sequence is CASRDGQVESYEQYF. For the CDR3, the DNA is TGCGCCAGCAGGGACGGACAGGTGGAATCCTACGAGCAGTACTTC. The rearrangement links TRBV5-1 to TRBJ2-7; 7 bases fit TRBD1. The CDR3 contains 15 residues. CDR1 SGHRS and CDR2 YFSETQ come from the germline V gene. V lost 5 bases, J lost 1 base, and 9 bases stayed unmatched. Variable domain in full (rest from reference TRBV5-1 and TRBJ2-7): KAGVTQTPRYLIKTRGQQVTLSCSPISGHRSVSWYQQTPGQGLQFLFEYFSETQRNKGNFPGRFSGRQFSNSRSEMNVSTLELGDSALYLCASRDGQVESYEQYFGPGTRLTVT.

This clone was observed a handful of times. The chain uses TRBV7-8 and TRBJ1-2, with no clear D. This CDR3 has 15 residues. With 5 bases removed from V and 2 bases from J, the gap between germline ends came to 15 bases. Germline CDR1 and CDR2: SGHVS and FQNEAQ. In DNA form, the CDR3 reads TGTGCCAGCAGCCGAGGCGGCAGCGTCAACTATGGCTACACCTTC. It specifies CASSRGGSVNYGYTF.

V is TRBV5-4 and J is TRBJ2-5; D is perhaps TRBD1 (5 bases). There are 15 residues in the CDR3. The germline gives CDR1 SGHNT, CDR2 YYREEE (reference sequence). With 1 base removed from V and 3 bases from J, the gap between germline ends came to 13 bases. The CDR3 bases are TGTGCCAGCAGCTTGCCAGGGCTAGTGGAAGAGACCCAGTACTTC. It codes for CASSLPGLVEETQYF.

The chain carries TRBV30 and TRBJ1-2; 11 bases line up with TRBD1. The CDR3 is 17 amino acids. Germline V gene data show CDR1 as GTSNPN and CDR2 as SVGIG (reference sequence). The ends lost 0 bases at V and 7 bases at J; junction bases unmatched: 13. In DNA, the CDR3 is TGTGCCTGGAGTGTAGAATCTAGGACAGGGGGCGCAGGTGGCTACACCTTC. Protein: CAWSVESRTGGAGGYTF.

As for this clone: At one boundary the junction diverges from the germline segment, which might be a read error. This chain connects TRBV7-2 to TRBJ2-3, with TRBD2 matching over 7 bases. Germline V CDR1 and CDR2: SGHTA, FQGNSA. This CDR3 comprises 13 residues. The CDR3 nucleotides read TGCACGTCGGGGGGATTTAGCACAGATACGCAGTATTTT. Translation gives CTSGGFSTDTQYF. The complete variable domain, with remaining parts taken from reference TRBV7-2 and TRBJ2-3, reads GAGVSQSPSNKVTEKGKDVELRCDPISGHTALYWYRQSLGQGLEFLIYFQGNSAPDKSGLPSDRFSAERTGGSVSTLTIQRTQQEDSAVYLCTSGGFSTDTQYFGPGTRLTVL.

This chain links TRBV30 with TRBJ2-1, with no clear D. The V end was cut by 0 bases, the J end by 8 bases, with 5 bases between. This CDR3 has 11 amino acids. Germline V gene sequence: CDR1 GTSNPN, CDR2 SVGIG (reference sequence). CDR3 in DNA: TGTGCCTGGAGTGTACTGGATGAGCAGTTCTTC. It codes for CAWSVLDEQFF.

The chain has TRBV11-3 and TRBJ2-6; tentatively, D is TRBD1 (6 bases). CDR3 length equals 17 residues. V dropped 4 bases and J dropped 1 base, with 14 bases sitting between them. Germline assignment: CDR1 SGHNT and CDR2 YENEEA. The CDR3 spells CASSSQGQGSGANVLTF. In DNA, the CDR3 is TGTGCCAGCAGCTCCCAGGGTCAGGGGTCTGGGGCCAACGTCCTGACTTTC.

This chain uses TRBV4-1 with TRBJ2-1, with TRBD1 identical over 8 bases. Germline lookup yields CDR1 MGHRA and CDR2 YSYEKL. The V segment lost 0 bases and the J segment 7 bases; nucleotides outside the gene matches: 23. The CDR3 extends over 21 amino acids. For the CDR3, the DNA is TGCGCCAGCAGCCAAGATTGGGGGGCCGTATCCCGGACAGGGACGCGGAATGAGCAGTTCTTC. Protein sequence: CASSQDWGAVSRTGTRNEQFF.

The chain couples TRBV30 to TRBJ2-1; D might be TRBD1 or TRBD2, each matching 5 bases. Germline V gene data show CDR1 as GTSNPN and CDR2 as SVGIG (reference sequence). V was trimmed by 4 bases and J by 1 base, leaving 11 bases between them. The CDR3 has 14 residues. CDR3 sequence: CAWKSRGSYNEQFF. The CDR3 coding sequence is TGTGCCTGGAAGTCGAGGGGTTCCTACAATGAGCAGTTCTTC.

The chain uses TRBV12-2 and TRBJ2-7. TRBV12-2 is a known pseudogene. The CDR3 runs 16 residues. The CDR3 loop is CASRFLKSHPGNEQYV. The CDR3 nucleotides are TGTGCAAGTCGCTTCTTAAAAAGCCACCCCGGAAACGAGCAGTACGTC.

This clone is a singleton in its sample. The chain employs TRBV13 and TRBJ2-3; the D is unclear. The V end was cut by 4 bases, the J end by 4 bases, with 9 bases between. Germline-derived CDR1 and CDR2 are PRHDT and FYEKMQ (reference sequence). The CDR3 extends over 13 amino acids. CDR3 nucleotides: TGTGCCAGCAGCTCGCAAAACCCAGATACGCAGTATTTT. It codes for CASSSQNPDTQYF.

The genes are TRBV5-6 and TRBJ2-5; D is ambiguous. The CDR3 is 13 amino acids. With 4 bases removed from V and 2 bases from J, the gap between germline ends came to 9 bases. Germline V gene data show CDR1 as SGHDT and CDR2 as YYEEEE. The CDR3 loop is CASSNGLQETQYF. DNA of the CDR3: TGTGCCAGCAGCAACGGGCTTCAAGAGACCCAGTACTTC.

DNA for the CDR3: TGCGCCAGCAGCTTCTTAGATGGGGGGGCAAGCACAGATACGCAGTATTTT. Residues: CASSFLDGGASTDTQYF. The chain employs TRBV5-1 and TRBJ2-3; D is possibly TRBD2 (7 bases). Trimming removed 2 bases from V and 0 bases from J, with 16 bases in between. The CDR3 runs to 17 residues. Germline CDR1 and CDR2: SGHRS and YFSETQ.